One sample yielded the 17 T cell receptor beta chains listed below, sequenced in a study of T-cell memory formation after mild COVID-19. TCRdb re-derived calls from the 5' RACE reads in MiXCR, one entry per CDR3 protein. This sample has some 490,000 distinct CDR3 sequences; 15% to 20% occur once, and the top ten carry roughly 12%. Sequencing input: PBMCs or a T cell subset sorted from them (not recorded which). The receptor set was obtained from an adult woman who had mild COVID-19 (a few samples of this study predate the infection). Cell type and time point are not known.

The chain couples TRBV5-1 to TRBJ2-7, with D perhaps being TRBD1 or TRBD2 (5 bases each). Trimming removed 1 base from V and 0 bases from J, with 8 bases in between. CDR1 and CDR2 from the germline V gene are SGHRS and YFSETQ. CDR3 size: 14 residues. CDR3 sequence: CASSLKGSSYEQYF. DNA for the CDR3: TGCGCCAGCAGCTTGAAGGGGAGCTCCTACGAGCAGTACTTC. Using reference TRBV5-1 and TRBJ2-7 for the parts outside the CDR3, the full variable domain is KAGVTQTPRYLIKTRGQQVTLSCSPISGHRSVSWYQQTPGQGLQFLFEYFSETQRNKGNFPGRFSGRQFSNSRSEMNVSTLELGDSALYLCASSLKGSSYEQYFGPGTRLTVT.

The genes are TRBV6-1 and TRBJ1-3; D not certain. This CDR3 region has 14 residues. V lost 7 bases and J 4 bases, leaving 14 bases between the germline ends. Germline values: CDR1 MNHNS, CDR2 SASEGT. The CDR3: CASTQAGNGNTIYF. DNA for the CDR3: TGTGCCAGCACTCAAGCCGGGAACGGAAACACCATATATTTT.

This clonotype was seen only a few times. The chain has TRBV6-1 and TRBJ2-7; 7 bases map to TRBD1. The CDR3 loop spans 18 amino acids. V shed 6 bases, J shed 2 bases, and the junction held 19 bases outside the gene matches. Germline loops: CDR1 MNHNS, CDR2 SASEGT. The CDR3 DNA is TGTGCCAGCAGCGCGCCCCCCTGGGACAGTGATCGTCCCTACGAGCAGTACTTC. Translation gives CASSAPPWDSDRPYEQYF.

This clonotype came up a few times. V and J are TRBV20-1 and TRBJ1-1; D ambiguous. Germline CDR1 and CDR2: DFQATT and SNEGSKA (reference sequence). Trimming left V 0 bases short and J 7 bases short, with 12 bases between. The CDR3 extends over 13 amino acids. The DNA for the CDR3 is TGCAGTGCTAGAGATCGCCCGAATGGTGAAGCTTTCTTT. Amino acids: CSARDRPNGEAFF.

The chain combines TRBV29-1 with TRBJ1-2; D not resolved. V was shortened by 3 bases and J by 3 bases, with 11 bases between the two germline ends. CDR1 is SQVTM and CDR2 is ANQGSEA in the germline V gene. The CDR3 extends over 13 amino acids. The DNA for the CDR3 is TGCAGCGTTGATATAGCGGGAGACTATGGCTACACCTTC. It encodes CSVDIAGDYGYTF.

J is TRBJ1-4 and V is TRBV6-6; D possibly corresponds to TRBD1 (5 bases). The V end was cut by 4 bases, the J end by 0 bases, with 9 bases between. The CDR3 is 15 residues long. The germline V gene encodes CDR1 MNHNY and CDR2 SVGAGI (reference sequence). The CDR3 bases are TGTGCCAGCAGTTCCGGGGACCCAACTAATGAAAAACTGTTTTTT. It translates to CASSSGDPTNEKLFF.

Ten or more counts support this clonotype. The chain has TRBV7-2 and TRBJ2-3, with 15 bases that match TRBD2. The germline gives CDR1 SGHTA, CDR2 FQGNSA. With V trimmed by 4 bases and J by 1 base, 9 bases remained unmatched. CDR3 length: 19 amino acids. CDR3 in DNA: TGTGCCAGCAGCTCACGAACGGGACTAGCGGGGGGCCGCACAGATACGCAGTATTTT. This gives the protein CASSSRTGLAGGRTDTQYF.

This clonotype was counted between two and nine times. The chain combines TRBV14 with TRBJ2-7; tentatively, D is TRBD1 (5 bases). V was cut by 7 bases and J by 3 bases, with 19 bases left in between. CDR3 length: 15 residues. Germline V gene lookup returns CDR1 SGHDN and CDR2 FVKESK. This CDR3 reads CASNHPRVGLYEQYF. CDR3 sequence (DNA): TGTGCCAGCAACCATCCCCGTGTGGGGCTCTACGAGCAGTACTTC. The full variable domain, its missing parts supplied by reference TRBV14 and TRBJ2-7, is EAGVTQFPSHSVIEKGQTVTLRCDPISGHDNLYWYRRVMGKEIKFLLHFVKESKQDESGMPNNRFLAERTGGTYSTLKVQPAELEDSGVYFCASNHPRVGLYEQYFGPGTRLTVT.

This chain links TRBV6-1 with TRBJ2-7; TRBD1 matches 7 bases. J gave up 0 bases and V 10 bases, and 6 bases lay outside the gene matches. The V gene's germline CDR1 is MNHNS and CDR2 SASEGT. This CDR3 is 13 amino acids long. The CDR3 protein is CATHRDSSYEQYF. As DNA, the CDR3 is TGTGCCACCCACCGGGACAGCTCCTACGAGCAGTACTTC.

The chain employs TRBV25-1 and TRBJ2-3; TRBD1 or TRBD2 may be the D gene (5 bases each). CDR1 is MGHDK, CDR2 SYGVNS, per germline. V was shortened by 4 bases and J by 3 bases, with 8 bases between the two germline ends. This CDR3 contains 13 residues. The CDR3 loop is CASSGGRTDTQYF. The CDR3, as DNA: TGTGCCAGCAGTGGGGGACGGACAGATACGCAGTATTTT.

V is TRBV20-1 and J is TRBJ2-2; 7 bases line up with TRBD2. The CDR3 spans 14 residues. Trimming took 5 bases from V and 6 from J; bases not matched to a gene: 9. From germline, CDR1 is DFQATT and CDR2 SNEGSKA (reference sequence). The CDR3 bases are TGCAGTGCTTCCCCGCGGGAGTCCCCCGGGGAGCTGTTTTTT. Protein product: CSASPRESPGELFF.

This sequence joins TRBV7-3 and TRBJ1-6; 7 nucleotides agree with TRBD1. The trim removed 5 bases at V and 1 base at J, leaving 8 bases unmatched. The CDR3 runs 17 residues. CDR1 and CDR2 (germline): SGHTA, FQGTGA. The CDR3 nucleotides read TGTGCCAGCAGCCTTACAGGGGTTGGGTCCTATAATTCACCCCTCCACTTT. Translated: CASSLTGVGSYNSPLHF.

CDR3 nucleotide sequence: TGCGCCAGCAGCAGGGGACTAGCGGGAGTATTCGCGAACACCGGGGAGCTGTTTTTT. Its protein is CASSRGLAGVFANTGELFF. The V call is TRBV5-1, the J call TRBJ2-2; 14 positions agree with TRBD2. V was clipped by 4 bases and J by 0 bases; unmatched bases: 8. CDR3 length: 19 amino acids. In germline, CDR1 is SGHRS, CDR2 YFSETQ. Based on the CDR3 plus reference TRBV5-1 and TRBJ2-2, the full variable domain is KAGVTQTPRYLIKTRGQQVTLSCSPISGHRSVSWYQQTPGQGLQFLFEYFSETQRNKGNFPGRFSGRQFSNSRSEMNVSTLELGDSALYLCASSRGLAGVFANTGELFFGEGSRLTVL.

The V gene is TRBV18, the J gene TRBJ2-7, with TRBD1 identical over 8 bases. CDR3 size: 15 residues. CDR1 is KGHSH, CDR2 LQKENI, per germline. After removal of 3 bases from V and 2 bases from J, the junction contained 6 bases not matched to a gene. The CDR3 loop reads CASSPQGARAYEQYF. CDR3 nucleotide sequence: TGTGCCAGCTCACCCCAGGGGGCGCGGGCCTACGAGCAGTACTTC.

The chain employs TRBV5-1 and TRBJ1-2; D may be TRBD1 (5 bases). CDR1 is SGHRS and CDR2 is YFSETQ in the germline V gene. The CDR3 contains 14 residues. The germline V and J ends were trimmed by 0 bases and 6 bases, with 12 bases remaining between them. This CDR3 reads CASSLEAGSHGYTF. CDR3 DNA: TGCGCCAGCAGCTTGGAGGCAGGGTCCCATGGCTACACCTTC.

The chain has TRBV2 and TRBJ2-1; 11 positions match TRBD2. This CDR3 region has 14 residues. Germline V gene sequence: CDR1 SNHLY, CDR2 FYNNEI. J gave up 7 bases and V 4 bases, and 3 bases lay outside the gene matches. CDR3 loop: CASSVAGGRNEQFF. The CDR3 coding sequence is TGTGCCAGCAGTGTAGCGGGAGGGCGGAATGAGCAGTTCTTC.

J is TRBJ1-5 and V is TRBV20-1, with D possibly being TRBD1 (5 bases). The CDR3 runs 14 residues. Trimming removed 6 bases from V and 0 bases from J, with 12 bases in between. Per germline, CDR1 DFQATT and CDR2 SNEGSKA (reference sequence). The CDR3 is CSATDSDSNQPQHF. DNA for the CDR3: TGCAGTGCCACCGACAGTGATAGCAATCAGCCCCAGCATTTT.